This entry concerns a single TCR beta chain. Its cognate antigen has yet to be identified. There are no base qualities to consult, and no much larger clone falls within one base. For sequencing of the TCRbeta CDR3 region, genomic DNA was extracted from the sorted cells. The immunoSEQ Assay was used to sequence the TCRbeta CDR3 regions. Not all clones reach the TCRdb copy of this immuneACCESS table, which keeps in-frame sequences only. Checked studies attribute under half of the gap to unresolved V genes and leave the rest unexplained. This sample has about 100,000 clones in its table, and about nine tenths of those were observed once. The leading ten clones occupy 1.5% to 2% of the sample. Deletion took 1 base off V and 0 bases off J, with a span of 10 bases between the germline ends. Taken from cysteine to phenylalanine, the CDR3 has 16 residues. The read is trimmed to its CDR3 DNA, 48 bases read in frame from base 1. CDR1 and CDR2 are read off the germline V gene as SGHVS and FQNEAQ.

The sample originates from a study of OX40 agonist ivuxolimab in advanced cancers. In the study overall: Ivuxolimab was an agonistic, fully human IgG2 monoclonal antibody directed against OX40 (CD134), a costimulatory receptor. Intravenous ivuxolimab was administered to patients every 2 weeks at six dose levels: 0.01, 0.1, 0.3, 1.5, 3 and 10 mg/kg. Of the roughly 52 patients in dose escalation, some 19 had hepatocellular carcinoma, about 15 had melanoma, 9 had renal cell carcinoma and 9 had head and neck cancer. A male proportion of 82.7% and a mean age of 60 years, ranging from roughly 20 to 80, were recorded for the dose-escalation cohort. Patients were allowed to have had prior anti-PD-1, anti-PD-L1 or anti-CTLA-4 therapy, and 30% to 50% of the dose-escalation patients had previously received checkpoint inhibitors. Three dose-escalation patients achieved partial responses, one with hepatocellular carcinoma and two with cutaneous melanoma. Peripheral TCRbeta sequencing was intended to test whether TCR sequence diversity was altered and clonal T-cell expansion was caused by ivuxolimab. The paper reports the monotherapy dose-escalation portion (N of about 50 patients) of the phase I ivuxolimab trial. The full study reports these points: After ivuxolimab, CD8+ T cells had more expanded clones than CD4+ T cells on average. Antigen specificity was not determined for the clonally expanded peripheral T cells. In partial responders in the 0.1-3.0 mg/kg groups, normalized peripheral clonal expansion was found to be among the lowest, especially among CD8+ T cells. Clonal expansion of both CD4+ and CD8+ blood T cells was observed from baseline to week 6 at doses 0.1 to 3.0 mg/kg. Low levels of normalized T-cell clonal expansion were also shown by some nonresponding patients.

Patients with a history of autoimmune disease or receiving systemic immunosuppression were excluded from the trial. Peripheral blood for TCR sequencing was collected from all dose cohorts at baseline, on cycle 4 day 1, and on cycle 7 day 1. The samples were drawn from a first-in-human, open-label, multicenter phase I dose-escalation trial of ivuxolimab. Adults with locally advanced or metastatic melanoma, renal cell, hepatocellular, or head and neck squamous cell carcinoma were enrolled in the trial. Before TCR sequencing, CD4+ T cells and CD8+ T cells were sorted from peripheral blood as separate populations.

The chain is made from TRBV7-8 and TRBJ2-1; too little of a D gene remains to name it. The clonotype was recovered from an adult with an advanced solid tumor such as melanoma, head and neck, liver or kidney cancer. The sequencing here drew on CD4+ or CD8+ T cells sorted from blood, taken in a trial of the OX40 agonist ivuxolimab. The CDR3 region reads CASSLVTSSSYNEQFF. The DNA is TGTGCCAGCAGCTTAGTGACATCAAGCTCCTACAATGAGCAGTTCTTC.